The rows below give T cell receptor beta chains drawn from one sample of a study of T cell responses to AZD1222 COVID-19 vaccine. Data came from immunoSEQ multiplex PCR; TCRdb stores just in-frame clones and leaves some out. The data contain about 140,000 clones, 85% to 90% of them singletons. The sample consisted of peripheral blood, taken 28 days after the second AZD1222 dose. Every receptor here comes from an adult who received the AZD1222 COVID-19 vaccine. Each CDR3 is given without its conserved first and last residue. Rows may omit the clone size; those that give it use once, few, many or a size class.

TRBJ1-1 | 12 | TRBV28 | - | ASSLFGGYTEAF
TRBJ2-1 | 13 | TRBV21-1 | once | ASSPLLWLHNEQF
TRBJ2-1 | 10 | TRBV29-1 | - | SVLAGYNEQF
TRBJ2-4 | 11 | TRBV6-4 | - | ASSDTGEGIQY
TRBJ2-7 | 11 | TRBV18 | - | ASSPGGSGEQY
TRBJ2-5 | 11 | TRBV28 | - | ASREGTGETQY
TRBJ2-7 | 10 | TRBV10-2 | - | ASSPGGYEQY
TRBJ1-3 | 12 | TRBV6-5 | - | ASNPGGAENTIY
TRBJ2-3 | 9 | TRBV6-5 | - | ASAGTSFEY
TRBJ1-1 | 14 | TRBV6-6 | - | ASSRSIRTRGSEAF
TRBJ2-7 | 12 | TRBV4-2 | few | ASSQAGLSDEQY
TRBJ1-3 | 14 | TRBV7-9 | - | ASSRPTDRAGNTIY
TRBJ1-1 | 11 | TRBV27 | - | ASSATMNTEAF
TRBJ2-4 | 10 | TRBV29-1 | - | SVGIGAGIQY
TRBJ1-6 | 11 | TRBV27 | - | ASRWTGLSPLH
TRBJ1-2 | 12 | TRBV28 | - | ASSLGPQTYGYT
TRBJ2-3 | 16 | TRBV3-1/TRBV3-2 | - | ASSQGSPSGTSTDTQY
TRBJ1-5 | 13 | TRBV19 | - | ASVRADGTSQPQH
TRBJ1-5 | 15 | TRBV19 | - | ASSIGPWTAKNQPQH
TRBJ1-6 | 11 | TRBV28 | - | ASSSQDNSPLH
TRBJ2-7 | 14 | TRBV5-1 | - | ASSLAMRTSIYEQY
TRBJ2-1 | 12 | TRBV9 | medium-sized | ASSVAYRGDEQF
TRBJ1-2 | 12 | TRBV13 | - | ASSLGAGGVGYT
TRBJ1-1 | 14 | TRBV4-2 | - | ASSQGPADRETEAF
TRBJ1-1 | 12 | TRBV5-1 | - | ASSLDREGSVAF
TRBJ2-1 | 11 | TRBV28 | - | ASTGPRRNEQF
TRBJ1-6 | 13 | TRBV18 | - | ASSEGSSYNSPLH
TRBJ2-1 | 12 | TRBV9 | once | ASSPGTTYNEQF
TRBJ1-1 | 13 | TRBV4-1 | - | ASSQPAASNTEAF
TRBJ2-1 | 14 | TRBV5-6 | - | ASSLSGRATYNEQF
TRBJ1-2 | 11 | TRBV30 | - | AWRAGTHVGYT
TRBJ2-4 | 13 | TRBV3-1/TRBV3-2 | once | ASSSKNRDKNIQY
TRBJ1-2 | 12 | TRBV7-2 | - | ASSLGDRRGGYT
TRBJ1-1 | 11 | TRBV7-9 | few | ASSPQINTEAF
TRBJ2-7 | 13 | TRBV7-2 | - | ASSSSRGVGFGQY
TRBJ2-2 | 13 | TRBV29-1 | - | SAAAGGAGTGELF
TRBJ1-1 | 12 | TRBV7-2 | - | ASSRTETSTEAF
TRBJ1-2 | 12 | TRBV2 | few | ASSPGWGQYGYT
TRBJ1-5 | 10 | TRBV7-9 | - | ASSFRVCPQH
TRBJ2-7 | 11 | TRBV18 | - | ASSPGRRYEQY
TRBJ2-5 | 12 | TRBV28 | - | ASRSGTGGETQY
TRBJ1-6 | 13 | TRBV28 | - | ASSLVGRNNSPLH